Each of the 24 T cell receptor beta chains below was sequenced from the same sample in a study of T cells in Graves' hyperthyroidism and ophthalmopathy. Amplification of TCR beta CDR3 regions used RNA as the template. TCR CDR3 regions were first amplified by RT-PCR with HTBI primers. From the multiplex PCR reads, TCRdb called clonotypes with MiXCR, one entry per CDR3 protein. The table lists a few hundred thousand distinct CDR3 sequences, 15% of them singletons. Material: blood. These TCRs come from an older woman with Graves' ophthalmopathy.

There are many counts of this clonotype. V usage is TRBV2 and J usage is TRBJ2-1, with 9 bases fitting TRBD1. The CDR3 extends over 15 amino acids. J was trimmed by 4 bases and V by 6 bases; bases with no gene match: 7. Germline CDR1 and CDR2: SNHLY and FYNNEI. The CDR3 DNA is TGTGCCAGCAGCCCGGGACAGGGAAGTTACAATGAGCAGTTCTTC. As protein: CASSPGQGSYNEQFF.

Concerning this clonotype itself: This may arise from a read error, as a much more abundant clone is one base away. The rearrangement links TRBV10-3 to TRBJ2-7, with 9 bases lining up with TRBD1. CDR3 size: 15 residues. In germline, CDR1 is ENHRY, CDR2 SYGVKD. CDR3 protein: CATSESRTGEYEQYF. The CDR3 DNA reads TGTGCCACCAGTGAGTCGAGGACAGGGGAATACGAGCAGTACTTC.

The gene calls are TRBV27 and TRBJ2-2; D may correspond to TRBD1 or TRBD2 (5 bases each). The CDR3 runs 17 residues. Trimming cost V 2 bases and J 4 bases, with 17 bases left between them. CDR1 is MNHEY, CDR2 SMNVEV, per germline (reference sequence). DNA for the CDR3: TGTGCCAGCAGTTTACCCCTGAGGGGTTTTTTCACCGGGGAGCTGTTTTTT. Its protein is CASSLPLRGFFTGELFF.

The table lists this clonotype with many counts. V gene TRBV28 combines with J gene TRBJ2-7; TRBD2 aligns across 7 bases. There are 16 residues in the CDR3. Losses at the gene ends were 6 bases for V and 1 base for J; bases not matched to a gene: 12. The V gene's germline CDR1 is MDHEN and CDR2 SYDVKM. CDR3 sequence (DNA): TGTGCCAGCAGCCCGACTACTGCGGGGGTATCCTACGAGCAGTACTTC. This codes for CASSPTTAGVSYEQYF.

This chain connects TRBV11-3 to TRBJ2-7, with D tentatively TRBD2 (5 bases). Germline V CDR1 and CDR2: SGHNT, YENEEA. This CDR3 contains 14 residues. Between the trimmed V and J ends, which lost 6 bases and 5 bases, there was a span of 17 bases. Here the CDR3 reads CASSTDYTGHEQYF. CDR3 DNA: TGTGCCAGCAGTACCGACTACACGGGTCACGAGCAGTACTTC.

This chain joins TRBV7-6 and TRBJ2-7; D call uncertain. The CDR3 length is 14 residues. CDR1 and CDR2 (germline): SGHVS, FNYEAQ. The V gene lost 5 bases and the J gene lost 6 bases, with 17 bases spanning the gap. CDR3 loop: CASSKRSGSGEQYF. In DNA, the CDR3 is TGTGCCAGCAGCAAAAGGTCGGGCTCTGGCGAGCAGTACTTC.

CDR3 nucleotide sequence: TGTGCCAGCAGTTTATCGTATTTGGGGGGTGGCACTGAAGCTTTCTTT. Encoded protein: CASSLSYLGGGTEAFF. The rearrangement uses TRBV27 and TRBJ1-1; D perhaps matches TRBD1 (5 bases). Trimming stripped 0 bases from V and 4 bases from J, with 15 bases between. CDR3 size: 16 residues. The germline gives CDR1 MNHEY, CDR2 SMNVEV (reference sequence).

There are many counts of this clonotype. The chain joins TRBV7-9 to TRBJ2-7, with D possibly TRBD1 on 6 matching bases. The germline V gene has CDR1 SEHNR and CDR2 FQNEAQ (reference sequence). The length of the CDR3 is 14 residues. Trimming left V 5 bases short and J 0 bases short, with 11 bases between. The CDR3 nucleotides read TGTGCCAGCAGCCCCCCGACAGGCTCCTACGAGCAGTACTTC. This sequence encodes CASSPPTGSYEQYF.

This clonotype was observed many times. The gene calls are TRBV27 and TRBJ2-1, with D maybe TRBD2 (6 bases). Looked up from germline, CDR1 is MNHEY and CDR2 is SMNVEV (reference sequence). The V end lost 7 bases, the J end lost 8 bases, and 18 bases lay between the germline ends. The CDR3 loop spans 14 amino acids. CDR3 in amino acids: CASMRSSASDEQFF. The CDR3 DNA sequence: TGTGCCAGCATGAGGTCTAGCGCATCGGATGAGCAGTTCTTC.

In regard to this clonotype: One junction end disagrees with the germline gene, perhaps due to a read error. The gene calls are TRBV20-1 and TRBJ1-5; 11 bases fit TRBD1. CDR1 DFQATT and CDR2 SNEGSKA come from the germline V gene (reference sequence). The CDR3 is made up of 15 amino acids. The CDR3 region has the DNA TGCAGTGTTAGAGAGGGGGGACAGGGGGTAAAACCCCAGCATTTT. As protein: CSVREGGQGVKPQHF.

This clonotype was observed many times. The chain joins TRBV6-1 to TRBJ2-1; tentatively, D is TRBD2 (6 bases). The CDR3 totals 13 residues. Germline V gene lookup returns CDR1 MNHNS and CDR2 SASEGT. Trimming shortened V by 8 bases and J by 0 bases, and 8 bases separated the two germline ends. The CDR3 nucleotides read TGTGCCAGCGGAGGGAGCTCCTACAATGAGCAGTTCTTC. It encodes CASGGSSYNEQFF.

The table lists this clonotype with a few counts. The chain recombines TRBV28 with TRBJ2-1; D may be TRBD2 (6 bases). Germline V gene lookup returns CDR1 MDHEN and CDR2 SYDVKM. CDR3 length: 16 residues. V was cut by 5 bases and J by 2 bases, with 16 bases left in between. The CDR3 nucleotides are TGTGCCAGCAGTCTACCCGGGGCGGGGACCTACAATGAGCAGTTCTTC. This sequence encodes CASSLPGAGTYNEQFF.

This clonotype was observed a few times. The rearrangement uses TRBV5-8 and TRBJ1-3; D call uncertain. The CDR3 covers 14 residues. Trimming removed 0 bases at V and 1 base at J, with 5 bases between. CDR1 and CDR2 from the germline V gene are SGHTS and YDEGEE. In DNA form, the CDR3 reads TGTGCCAGCAGCTTGGAGGTTTCTGGAAACACCATATATTTT. Encoded protein: CASSLEVSGNTIYF.

V usage is TRBV6-1 and J usage is TRBJ2-1, with a possible D match to TRBD1 (6 bases). V was clipped by 9 bases and J by 5 bases, with 20 bases between them. The CDR3 sequence is 15 residues long. CDR1 is MNHNS and CDR2 is SASEGT in the germline V gene. CDR3 in amino acids: CASRSFSRGHNEQFF. DNA of the CDR3: TGTGCCAGTCGCTCTTTTAGCAGGGGTCACAATGAGCAGTTCTTC.

This clonotype was seen a few times. The chain has TRBV7-9 and TRBJ2-6, with a tentative D call TRBD1 (6 bases). Germline lookup yields CDR1 SEHNR and CDR2 FQNEAQ (reference sequence). V was trimmed by 4 bases and J by 0 bases, leaving 13 bases between them. There are 17 residues in the CDR3. DNA for the CDR3: TGTGCCAGCAGCTCACACACAGGGATCTCTGGGGCCAACGTCCTGACTTTC. It translates to CASSSHTGISGANVLTF. The whole variable domain, filled in from reference TRBV7-9 and TRBJ2-6, reads DTGVSQNPRHKITKRGQNVTFRCDPISEHNRLYWYRQTLGQGPEFLTYFQNEAQLEKSRLLSDRFSAERPKGSFSTLEIQRTEQGDSAMYLCASSSHTGISGANVLTFGAGSRLTVL.

This clonotype was recorded many times. The chain joins TRBV7-2 to TRBJ2-2; the match to TRBD2 covers 7 bases. Per the germline V gene, CDR1 is SGHTA and CDR2 is FQGNSA. V trimming: 5 bases; J trimming: 5 bases; junction bases outside the gene matches: 11. The CDR3 runs 16 residues. CDR3 in DNA: TGTGCCAGCAGCATAGTGGGCGGGAGAGAGACCGGGGAGCTGTTTTTT. The encoded protein is CASSIVGGRETGELFF.

This clonotype appeared once. A read error is likely, as this CDR3 ends without the conserved phenylalanine or tryptophan. The chain is built from TRBV7-2 and TRBJ2-1; 12 bases are shared with TRBD2. Trimming took 3 bases from V and 9 from J; bases not matched to a gene: 9. Germline CDR1 is SGHTA and CDR2 is FQGNSA. CDR3 length equals 16 residues. CDR3 bases: TGTGCCAGCAGCTTGGCTCTAGCGGGAGGGTCTGGTGAGCAGTTCTGC. Encoded protein: CASSLALAGGSGEQFC.

This clonotype was counted ten times or more. The chain joins TRBV2 to TRBJ2-1; D remains unclear. Trimming pared 4 bases from V and 1 base from J, leaving 14 bases between. The V gene's germline CDR1 is SNHLY and CDR2 FYNNEI. This CDR3 comprises 16 residues. CDR3 coding DNA: TGTGCCAGCAGTGTAACTACCGGTGGGTCCTACAATGAGCAGTTCTTC. Its translation: CASSVTTGGSYNEQFF.

This clonotype showed up many times. The chain recombines TRBV7-3 with TRBJ2-1, with D maybe TRBD2 (6 bases). This CDR3 is built from 14 residues. The germline gives CDR1 SGHTA, CDR2 FQGTGA. Trimming pared 1 base from V and 9 bases from J, leaving 13 bases between. CDR3 bases: TGTGCCAGCAGCTTAAGCAGGGACTTCCCTGAGCAGTTCTTC. As protein: CASSLSRDFPEQFF.

This clonotype was seen many times. This chain uses TRBV19 with TRBJ2-3, with TRBD2 identical over 7 bases. CDR1 LNHDA and CDR2 SQIVND come from the germline V gene (reference sequence). Trimming at V came to 5 bases and at J to 1 base, leaving 9 bases not matched to a gene. The CDR3 loop spans 16 amino acids. CDR3 sequence reads: CASSAPGRGGTDTQYF. CDR3 nucleotides: TGTGCCAGTAGTGCCCCGGGACGGGGGGGCACAGATACGCAGTATTTT.

This clonotype was found many times. The V call is TRBV28, the J call TRBJ2-7; 10 bases align to TRBD2. V trimming: 6 bases; J trimming: 4 bases; junction bases outside the gene matches: 12. The germline CDR1 and CDR2 sequences are MDHEN and SYDVKM. CDR3 length: 16 amino acids. The CDR3 DNA follows: TGTGCCAGCAGGGAAAGCGGGAGGGCCTTCAGTTACGAGCAGTACTTC. Translating gives CASRESGRAFSYEQYF.

This clonotype showed up many times. The rearrangement joins TRBV28 to TRBJ2-7; either TRBD1 or TRBD2 may fit D (5 bases each). V was shortened by 5 bases and J by 7 bases, with 18 bases between the two germline ends. The germline V gene encodes CDR1 MDHEN and CDR2 SYDVKM. The CDR3 totals 14 residues. This chain's CDR3 is CASSETGPGREQYF. CDR3 DNA sequence: TGTGCCAGCAGTGAAACGGGCCCAGGGAGAGAGCAGTACTTC.

For this clonotype: Given a much more abundant clone one base away, this may be a read error. The chain couples TRBV18 to TRBJ1-6, with TRBD1 matching over 7 bases. J was trimmed by 9 bases and V by 3 bases; bases with no gene match: 11. From germline, CDR1 is KGHSH and CDR2 LQKENI. The CDR3 has 16 residues. The CDR3: CASSPDRTRVGSPLHF. CDR3 in DNA: TGTGCCAGCTCACCGGACAGGACGAGGGTCGGTTCACCCCTCCACTTT.

The chain combines TRBV10-1 with TRBJ2-1, with D perhaps TRBD2 (5 bases). The CDR3 consists of 12 residues. Germline V lookup: CDR1 WNHNN, CDR2 SYGVQD (reference sequence). With 4 bases removed from V and 8 bases from J, the gap between germline ends came to 9 bases. CDR3 DNA: TGCGCCAGCAGTGGGGAGTGGGATGAGCAGTTCTTC. Protein product: CASSGEWDEQFF.